The 12 T cell receptor beta chains below all came from one sample that was sequenced in a study of T cell responses to AZD1222 COVID-19 vaccine. Repertoires were generated with immunoSEQ multiplex PCR, while TCRdb's copy carries only in-frame clones and drops some. The sample shows about 120,000 clones, more than 80% of them seen only once. Source: peripheral blood, taken 28 days after the second dose of the MenACWY control vaccine. Receptors were obtained from an adult who received the MenACWY meningococcal vaccine as a control.

This clone occurred a few times. V gene TRBV4-3 combines with J gene TRBJ2-1; D may match TRBD1 or TRBD2 (6 bases each). This CDR3 has 16 amino acids. Trimming shortened V by 0 bases and J by 4 bases, and 13 bases separated the two germline ends. Per germline, CDR1 LGHNA and CDR2 YSLEER. The CDR3 DNA reads TGCGCCAGCAGCCAAGATCTGGGGGGCCGGTACAATGAGCAGTTCTTC. Translating it yields CASSQDLGGRYNEQFF.

This chain joins TRBV9 and TRBJ2-6, with D unclear. The CDR3 runs 15 residues. The ends were cut back, 0 bases at V and 0 bases at J, with 4 bases in the middle. Per germline, CDR1 SGDLS and CDR2 YYNGEE. The CDR3 sequence: CASSVESSGANVLTF. CDR3 sequence (DNA): TGTGCCAGCAGCGTAGAGAGCTCTGGGGCCAACGTCCTGACTTTC.

CDR3 amino acids: CASRRTGEVPYNSPLHF. The CDR3 DNA is TGTGCCAGTAGGCGTACAGGGGAAGTGCCCTATAATTCACCCCTCCACTTT. This chain connects TRBV19 to TRBJ1-6, with 7 bases identical to TRBD1. J was trimmed by 2 bases and V by 6 bases; bases with no gene match: 10. This CDR3 spans 17 amino acids. Germline lookup yields CDR1 LNHDA and CDR2 SQIVND (reference sequence).

This chain connects TRBV10-2 to TRBJ2-7, with 11 bases fitting TRBD1. V trimming: 6 bases; J trimming: 0 bases; junction bases outside the gene matches: 7. The germline gives CDR1 WSHSY, CDR2 SAAADI. There are 16 residues in the CDR3. The CDR3 protein is CASRPGTGGSSYEQYV. The CDR3 nucleotides are TGCGCCAGCAGACCAGGGACAGGGGGGAGCTCCTACGAGCAGTACGTC.

The chain is built from TRBV30 and TRBJ1-2; TRBD1 might be the D (5 bases). This CDR3 contains 12 residues. Germline CDR1 GTSNPN, CDR2 SVGIG (reference sequence). V was cut by 6 bases and J by 8 bases, with 16 bases left in between. The CDR3 region has the DNA TGTGCCTGCGGAATGATCTCAGGGGGCTACACCTTC. The encoded protein is CACGMISGGYTF.

This clone has just a few counts. The V and J genes are TRBV5-1 and TRBJ1-5; D is uncertain. With 7 bases removed from V and 7 bases from J, the gap between germline ends came to 18 bases. Germline V lookup: CDR1 SGHRS, CDR2 YFSETQ. The CDR3 length is 14 residues. The CDR3 DNA is TGCGCCAGCCTAAATGGTTGGCTGGGACAGCCCCAGCATTTT. Protein sequence: CASLNGWLGQPQHF.

This sequence joins TRBV5-1 and TRBJ2-2; TRBD2 matches at 14 bases. J gave up 7 bases and V 3 bases, and 2 bases lay outside the gene matches. Germline V gene data show CDR1 as SGHRS and CDR2 as YFSETQ. The CDR3 is 15 amino acids. This chain's CDR3 is CASSSGLAGVGELFF. CDR3 nucleotide sequence: TGCGCCAGCAGCTCGGGACTAGCGGGAGTCGGGGAGCTGTTTTTT.

The chain has TRBV12-3 or TRBV12-4 and TRBJ2-6; the D is unclear. Between the trimmed V and J ends, which lost 3 bases and 3 bases, there was a span of 3 bases. CDR3 size: 13 residues. The chain's CDR3 is CASSFHGANVLTF. CDR3 DNA: TGTGCCAGCAGTTTTCATGGGGCCAACGTCCTGACTTTC.

CDR3 region: CASSLGGSSSYEQYV. CDR3 DNA: TGTGCCAGCAGTTTAGGGGGATCCAGCTCCTACGAGCAGTACGTC. The gene calls are TRBV28 and TRBJ2-7; D is tentatively TRBD1 or TRBD2 (5 bases each). This CDR3 comprises 15 residues. Deletions cut 2 bases from V and 0 bases from J, with 11 bases between. Germline assignment: CDR1 MDHEN and CDR2 SYDVKM.

The V call is TRBV7-6, the J call TRBJ1-1, with a possible D match to TRBD1 (6 bases). CDR3 size: 16 residues. V was pared by 7 bases and J by 0 bases, with 18 bases between. Germline V gene sequence: CDR1 SGHVS, CDR2 FNYEAQ. CDR3 protein: CASNTVEGVLNTEAFF. In nucleotides, the CDR3 is TGTGCCAGCAACACGGTGGAGGGGGTACTGAACACTGAAGCTTTCTTT. Full variable domain (rest looked up from reference TRBV7-6 and TRBJ1-1): GAGVSQSPRYKVTKRGQDVALRCDPISGHVSLYWYRQALGQGPEFLTYFNYEAQQDKSGLPNDRFSAERPEGSISTLTIQRTEQRDSAMYRCASNTVEGVLNTEAFFGQGTRLTVV.

CDR3 sequence reads: CASSLGAGGSTEAFF. The CDR3 region has the DNA TGTGCCAGCAGCTTAGGAGCCGGGGGGAGCACTGAAGCTTTCTTT. V and J are TRBV11-2 and TRBJ1-1, with TRBD1 as a possible D gene (5 bases). V was shortened by 1 base and J by 4 bases, with 13 bases between the two germline ends. The CDR3 is 15 amino acids. From germline, CDR1 is SGHAT and CDR2 FQNNGV.

The rearrangement uses TRBV15 and TRBJ2-7; 13 bases align to TRBD2. This CDR3 comprises 18 residues. The ends lost 6 bases at V and 2 bases at J; junction bases unmatched: 13. CDR1 is LNHNV, CDR2 YYDKDF, per germline (reference sequence). This CDR3 is CATRDRGVGLAGTYEQYF. The CDR3 nucleotides read TGTGCCACCAGGGACAGAGGGGTGGGACTAGCGGGGACCTACGAGCAGTACTTC.